This passage covers 21 T cell receptor beta chains from one sample sequenced in a study of blood T cell repertoires in COVID-19 (dated by TCRdb to 2018 to 2021). Receptor amplification or capture employed the immunoSEQ multiplex PCR assay. TCRdb re-hosts the immuneACCESS table, in-frame sequences only. Its copies lack some clones; in the studies checked, an unresolved V gene accounts for under half of them, and the cause for the rest is not known. The sample table contains 85,000 to 110,000 clones; only one count was recorded for more than 70% of them. The top ten clonotypes cover 17% of the sample. Sequencing input: peripheral blood. Receptor source: a woman aged 80 or over in a cohort sampled during active COVID-19.

This rearrangement joins TRBV19 to TRBJ2-2; 8 bases map to TRBD2. The CDR3 loop spans 15 amino acids. The V segment lost 9 bases and the J segment 4 bases; nucleotides outside the gene matches: 10. Germline assignment: CDR1 LNHDA and CDR2 SQIVND (reference sequence). The CDR3 protein is CASRTGGSATGELFF. CDR3 DNA: TGTGCCAGCCGGACGGGGGGGTCGGCCACCGGGGAGCTGTTTTTT.

This chain connects TRBV7-2 to TRBJ2-7; no reliable D call. The CDR3 is 14 residues long. Germline assignment: CDR1 SGHTA and CDR2 FQGNSA. V was shortened by 3 bases and J by 2 bases, with 11 bases between the two germline ends. This CDR3 reads CASSFRRGTYEQYF. The CDR3 DNA follows: TGTGCCAGCAGCTTCCGTCGAGGTACCTACGAGCAGTACTTC. Using reference TRBV7-2 and TRBJ2-7 for the parts outside the CDR3, the full variable domain is GAGVSQSPSNKVTEKGKDVELRCDPISGHTALYWYRQSLGQGLEFLIYFQGNSAPDKSGLPSDRFSAERTGGSVSTLTIQRTQQEDSAVYLCASSFRRGTYEQYFGPGTRLTVT.

This sequence joins TRBV3-1 (or the pseudogene TRBV3-2) and TRBJ1-5, with D maybe TRBD1 (6 bases). The V gene lost 8 bases and the J gene lost 2 bases, with 10 bases spanning the gap. The length of the CDR3 is 13 residues. The germline V gene encodes CDR1 LGHDT and CDR2 YNNKEL (reference sequence). The CDR3 DNA follows: TGTGCCAGCGGGGCAGGGGGCAATCAGCCCCAGCATTTT. Translating gives CASGAGGNQPQHF.

The table lists this clone with a count of one. The chain carries TRBV14 and TRBJ1-1, with D maybe TRBD1 (6 bases). This CDR3 comprises 13 residues. V lost 5 bases, J lost 0 bases, and 7 bases lay in between. Germline CDR1 and CDR2: SGHDN and FVKESK. The CDR3 DNA sequence: TGTGCCAGCAGCGGACAGCTGAACACTGAAGCTTTCTTT. This gives the protein CASSGQLNTEAFF.

V gene TRBV3-1 (or the pseudogene TRBV3-2) combines with J gene TRBJ1-1; possible D gene TRBD1, 5 bases. The CDR3 runs to 14 residues. Germline values: CDR1 LGHDT, CDR2 YNNKEL (reference sequence). The germline V and J ends were trimmed by 6 bases and 1 base, with 12 bases remaining between them. Here the CDR3 DNA reads TGTGCCAGCAGTAGACAGCTAAAGAACACTGAAGCTTTCTTT. Translated, it gives CASSRQLKNTEAFF.

The chain couples TRBV7-9 to TRBJ1-5, with 7 bases lining up with TRBD1. The germline CDR1 and CDR2 sequences are SEHNR and FQNEAQ (reference sequence). V lost 5 bases to trimming and J lost 5 bases; unmatched junction nucleotides: 9. The CDR3 extends over 15 amino acids. The CDR3 coding sequence is TGTGCCAGCAGCGCAGGGACCACAGGGGATCAGCCCCAGCATTTT. Translation gives CASSAGTTGDQPQHF.

V is TRBV6-6 and J is TRBJ2-7; a possible D gene is TRBD2 (5 bases). V gave up 7 bases and J gave up 5 bases, with 15 bases separating them. The CDR3 extends over 13 amino acids. Germline V gene lookup returns CDR1 MNHNY and CDR2 SVGAGI (reference sequence). CDR3 residues: CASTKNGIHEQYF. CDR3 DNA: TGTGCCAGCACCAAAAACGGGATCCACGAGCAGTACTTC.

Worth noting for this clone: One end of the junction does not line up with germline, which may come from a read error. The genes are TRBV7-9 and TRBJ2-3, with D tentatively TRBD1 (5 bases). This CDR3 spans 15 amino acids. Germline V lookup: CDR1 SEHNR, CDR2 FQNEAQ (reference sequence). CDR3 amino acids: CASRLGPQGRNTQYF. The CDR3 nucleotides are TGTGCCAGCAGATTAGGTCCGCAGGGCAGAAATACGCAGTATTTT.

The V gene is TRBV4-2, the J gene TRBJ2-1; D not resolved. The CDR3 contains 16 residues. The germline CDR1 and CDR2 sequences are LGHNA and YNFKEQ. Trimming removed 0 bases at V and 0 bases at J, with 9 bases between. CDR3 coding DNA: TGTGCCAGCAGCCAAGATGCGGTCGTCTCCTACAATGAGCAGTTCTTC. Amino acid sequence: CASSQDAVVSYNEQFF.

This rearrangement joins TRBV15 to TRBJ1-4; unclear D gene. V gave up 2 bases and J gave up 8 bases, with 6 bases separating them. This CDR3 has 12 residues. CDR1 and CDR2 (germline): LNHNV, YYDKDF (reference sequence). The CDR3: CATSRKLEKLFF. As DNA, the CDR3 is TGTGCCACCAGCAGAAAACTCGAAAAACTGTTTTTT.

The chain combines TRBV27 with TRBJ1-4; D unresolved. The CDR3 length is 13 residues. V was clipped by 3 bases and J by 7 bases, with 9 bases between them. In germline, CDR1 is MNHEY, CDR2 SMNVEV (reference sequence). CDR3 region: CASSFPIGEKLFF. The DNA for the CDR3 is TGTGCCAGCAGTTTCCCGATCGGTGAAAAACTGTTTTTT.

This clone occurred once. This chain joins TRBV24-1 and TRBJ2-1; 9 nucleotides align to TRBD2. Germline V gene lookup returns CDR1 KGHDR and CDR2 SFDVKD. After removal of 3 bases from V and 9 bases from J, the junction contained 20 bases not matched to a gene. CDR3 length: 19 residues. The CDR3, as DNA: TGTGCCACCAGTGATCTCGACGAAAGTGGGGGCGGGAGGGATGTTGAGCAGTTCTTC. It is translated as CATSDLDESGGGRDVEQFF.

This clone was counted a single time. An end of the junction differs from the germline gene, which may be a read error. The chain is built from TRBV10-1 and TRBJ1-1; no definite D call. Per the germline V gene, CDR1 is WNHNN and CDR2 is SYGVQD (reference sequence). The CDR3 consists of 13 residues. CDR3 coding DNA: TGCGCCAGCAGCGAGTCTGGCAAGATTGAAGCTTTCTTT. This codes for CASSESGKIEAFF.

The rearrangement uses TRBV19 and TRBJ1-3, with TRBD1 identical over 8 bases. CDR3 length: 15 amino acids. V shed 4 bases and J 3 bases; nucleotides not matched to a gene: 5. The germline CDR1 and CDR2 sequences are LNHDA and SQIVND (reference sequence). CDR3 DNA sequence: TGTGCCAGTAGTACCCAGGGGGCGTATGGAAACACCATATATTTT. Residues: CASSTQGAYGNTIYF. The variable domain in full, with the rest retrieved from reference TRBV19 and TRBJ1-3, is DGGITQSPKYLFRKEGQNVTLSCEQNLNHDAMYWYRQDPGQGLRLIYYSQIVNDFQKGDIAEGYSVSREKKESFPLTVTSAQKNPTAFYLCASSTQGAYGNTIYFGEGSWLTVV.

The J gene is TRBJ1-1, the V gene TRBV15; 10 bases map to TRBD1. The V gene's germline CDR1 is LNHNV and CDR2 YYDKDF (reference sequence). The CDR3 covers 16 residues. Trimming cost V 0 bases and J 0 bases; bases outside gene matches: 1. In nucleotides, the CDR3 is TGTGCCACCAGCAGAGACGGGACAGGGGTGAACACTGAAGCTTTCTTT. It translates to CATSRDGTGVNTEAFF.

The gene calls are TRBV7-3 and TRBJ2-5, with 8 positions matching TRBD2. The germline V gene has CDR1 SGHTA and CDR2 FQGTGA. Trimming at V came to 5 bases and at J to 2 bases, leaving 7 bases not matched to a gene. CDR3 size: 15 residues. As DNA, the CDR3 is TGTGCCAGCAGCCCCCTAGCGGGTGCACAAGAGACCCAGTACTTC. It codes for CASSPLAGAQETQYF. Based on the CDR3 plus reference TRBV7-3 and TRBJ2-5, the full variable domain is GAGVSQTPSNKVTEKGKYVELRCDPISGHTALYWYRQSLGQGPEFLIYFQGTGAADDSGLPNDRFFAVRPEGSVSTLKIQRTERGDSAVYLCASSPLAGAQETQYFGPGTRLLVL.

This clone was counted once. The rearrangement joins TRBV12-3 or TRBV12-4 to TRBJ2-1; D possibly corresponds to TRBD2 (6 bases). V was clipped by 6 bases and J by 5 bases, with 11 bases between them. The length of the CDR3 is 13 residues. Here the CDR3 reads CASRSGTHNEQFF. The DNA for the CDR3 is TGTGCCAGCAGATCCGGGACTCACAATGAGCAGTTCTTC.

The CDR3 nucleotides are TGTGCCATCAGTGGGAACAACAGGGACGGCTACACCTTC. It is translated as CAISGNNRDGYTF. The rearrangement joins TRBV10-3 to TRBJ1-2; TRBD1 is a possible D gene (6 bases). The CDR3 contains 13 residues. Trimming shortened V by 4 bases and J by 8 bases, and 14 bases separated the two germline ends. Germline V gene sequence: CDR1 ENHRY, CDR2 SYGVKD.

The chain employs TRBV9 and TRBJ2-2, with D perhaps matching TRBD2 (6 bases). The CDR3 consists of 15 residues. CDR1 SGDLS and CDR2 YYNGEE come from the germline V gene. Trimming left V 7 bases short and J 3 bases short, with 16 bases between. In DNA form, the CDR3 reads TGTGCCAGCGGTTGGGGGAGGCAGGACACCGGGGAGCTGTTTTTT. It codes for CASGWGRQDTGELFF.

This chain connects TRBV5-1 to TRBJ1-6, with 7 bases aligning to TRBD1. Germline lookup yields CDR1 SGHRS and CDR2 YFSETQ. This CDR3 region has 15 residues. Trimming cost V 0 bases and J 4 bases; bases outside gene matches: 1. Written as DNA, the CDR3 is TGCGCCAGCAGCTTGGACAGGGGATATAATTCACCCCTCCACTTT. Amino acids: CASSLDRGYNSPLHF.

The chain recombines TRBV10-3 with TRBJ2-3, with D possibly matching TRBD1 (8 bases). The CDR3 sequence is 15 residues long. The germline gives CDR1 ENHRY, CDR2 SYGVKD. The V and J ends lost 3 bases and 1 base respectively, with 11 bases between them. The CDR3 region is CAISEAGQGTDTQYF. CDR3 nucleotide sequence: TGTGCCATCAGTGAAGCGGGACAGGGCACAGATACGCAGTATTTT.